This record looks at one T cell receptor (beta chain) sequence and its context. The sample is drawn from a study of blood T cell repertoires in COVID-19. The data were produced by immunoSEQ multiplex PCR, yet TCRdb's version contains in-frame clones alone and is incomplete. The sample includes some 81,000 clones, around 96% of them seen just once. From germline, CDR1 is LGHDT and CDR2 YNNKEL (reference sequence). V shed 0 bases, J shed 8 bases, and the junction held 7 bases outside the gene matches. The CDR3 has 16 residues. The TCR was taken from a human donor with active COVID-19. The donor label of this sample is uncertain. The chain recombines TRBV3-1 (or the pseudogene TRBV3-2) with TRBJ2-2; 9 bases agree with TRBD2. The sequenced sample was peripheral blood. CDR3 sequence: CASSQDLSGGFGELFF. The CDR3 DNA is TGTGCCAGCAGCCAAGATTTAAGCGGGGGGTTTGGGGAGCTGTTTTTT.